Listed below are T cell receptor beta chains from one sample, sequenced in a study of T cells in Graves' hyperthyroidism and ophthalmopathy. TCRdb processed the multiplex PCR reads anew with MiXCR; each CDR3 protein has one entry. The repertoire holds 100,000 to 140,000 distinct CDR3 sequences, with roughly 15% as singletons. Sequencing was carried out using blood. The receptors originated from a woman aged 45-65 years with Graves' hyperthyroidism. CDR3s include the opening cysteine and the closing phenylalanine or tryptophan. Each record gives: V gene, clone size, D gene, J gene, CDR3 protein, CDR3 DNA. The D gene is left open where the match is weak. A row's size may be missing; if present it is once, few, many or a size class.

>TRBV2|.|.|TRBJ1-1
CASSESTVNTEAFF
TGTGCCAGCAGTGAATCGACGGTGAACACTGAAGCTTTCTTT
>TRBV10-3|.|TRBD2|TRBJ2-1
CAIMGVGRENTYNEQFF
TGTGCCATAATGGGAGTCGGGAGGGAGAACACCTACAATGAGCAGTTCTTC
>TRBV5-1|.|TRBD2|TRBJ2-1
CASSFNGVAGVVAGSYNEQFF
TGCGCCAGCAGCTTCAACGGGGTAGCGGGAGTTGTAGCTGGGTCCTACAATGAGCAGTTCTTC
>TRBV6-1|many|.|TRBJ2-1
CASSGQTGGNEQFF
TGTGCCAGCAGTGGACAGACTGGGGGGAATGAGCAGTTCTTC
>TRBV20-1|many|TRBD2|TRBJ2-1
CSARRASGRAYNEQFF
TGCAGTGCTAGAAGGGCTAGCGGGAGGGCCTACAATGAGCAGTTCTTC
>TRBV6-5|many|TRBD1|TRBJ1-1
CASSYSTGGNEAFF
TGTGCCAGCAGTTACTCAACAGGGGGGAATGAAGCTTTCTTT
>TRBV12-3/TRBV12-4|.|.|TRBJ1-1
CATREVNTEAFF
TGTGCCACTAGGGAGGTGAACACTGAAGCTTTCTTT
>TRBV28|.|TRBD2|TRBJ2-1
CASRGTSGGQHNEQFF
TGTGCCAGCAGGGGGACTAGCGGGGGACAACACAATGAGCAGTTCTTC
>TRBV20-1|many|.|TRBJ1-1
CSAREYTGTEAFF
TGCAGTGCTAGGGAATATACCGGGACAGAAGCTTTCTTT
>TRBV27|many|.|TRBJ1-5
CASSLGLKASLQHF
TGTGCCAGCAGCCTCGGACTGAAAGCCTCTCTACAGCATTTT
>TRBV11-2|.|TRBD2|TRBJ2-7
CASSRLAGYEQYF
TGTGCCAGCTCTCGACTAGCGGGCTACGAGCAGTACTTC
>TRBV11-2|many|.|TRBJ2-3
CASSLDQWDTDTQYF
TGTGCCAGCAGCTTAGATCAATGGGACACAGATACGCAGTATTTT